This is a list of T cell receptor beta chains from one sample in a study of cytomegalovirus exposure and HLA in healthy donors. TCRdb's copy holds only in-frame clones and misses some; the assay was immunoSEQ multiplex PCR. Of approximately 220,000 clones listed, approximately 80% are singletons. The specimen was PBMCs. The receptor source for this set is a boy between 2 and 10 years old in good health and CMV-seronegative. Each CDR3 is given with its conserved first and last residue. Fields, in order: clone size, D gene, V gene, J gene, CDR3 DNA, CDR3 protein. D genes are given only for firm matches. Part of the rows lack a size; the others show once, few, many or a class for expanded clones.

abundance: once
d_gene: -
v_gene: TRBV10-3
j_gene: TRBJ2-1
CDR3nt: TGTGCCGGCGGCCCTGGGAGCTCCTACAATGAGCAGTTCTTC
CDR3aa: CAGGPGSSYNEQFF

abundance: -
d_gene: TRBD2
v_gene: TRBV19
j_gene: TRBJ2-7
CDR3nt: TGTGCCAGTAGTTTCGGACTAGCGGGAAACTACGAGCAGTACTTC
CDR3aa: CASSFGLAGNYEQYF

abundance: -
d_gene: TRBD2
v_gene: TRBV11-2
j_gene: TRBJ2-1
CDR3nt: TGTGCCAGCAGCCAAGGGACTAGCGGGATATCCTACAATGAGCAGTTCTTC
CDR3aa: CASSQGTSGISYNEQFF

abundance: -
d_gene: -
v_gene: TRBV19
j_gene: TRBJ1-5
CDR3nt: TGTGCCAGTAGTATGAATCTCCGAGTAGCCGAAAATCAGCCCCAGCATTTT
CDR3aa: CASSMNLRVAENQPQHF

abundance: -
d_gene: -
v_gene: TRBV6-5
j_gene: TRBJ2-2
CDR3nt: TGTGCCAGCACCTACCAGGGGTTTGCCGGGGAGCTGTTTTTT
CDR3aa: CASTYQGFAGELFF

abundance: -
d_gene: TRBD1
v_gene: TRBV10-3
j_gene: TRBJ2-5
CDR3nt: TGTGCCACCAACGACAGGGAAGAGACCCAGTACTTC
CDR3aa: CATNDREETQYF

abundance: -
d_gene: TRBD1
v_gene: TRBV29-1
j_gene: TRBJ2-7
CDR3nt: TGCAGCGTCGGGGACAGGGGGGGCGAGCAGTACTTC
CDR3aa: CSVGDRGGEQYF

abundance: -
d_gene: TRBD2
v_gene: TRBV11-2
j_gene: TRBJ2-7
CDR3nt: TGTGCCAGCAGCTTATGGACTAGCCGCCCCTACGAGCAGTACTTC
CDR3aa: CASSLWTSRPYEQYF

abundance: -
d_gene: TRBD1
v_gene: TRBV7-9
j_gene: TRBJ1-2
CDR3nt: TGTGCCAGCAGCTTAGACAGGGGTTCCTTCTATGGCTACACCTTC
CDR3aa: CASSLDRGSFYGYTF

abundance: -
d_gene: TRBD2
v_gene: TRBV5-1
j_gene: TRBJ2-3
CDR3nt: TGCGCCAGCAGCCTGGGGGACTACATTTTCACAGATACGCAGTATTTT
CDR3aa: CASSLGDYIFTDTQYF

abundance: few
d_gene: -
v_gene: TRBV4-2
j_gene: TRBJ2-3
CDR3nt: TGTGCCAGCAGCCAAGATCTGGCGGCTACTAGCACAGATACGCAGTATTTT
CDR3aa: CASSQDLAATSTDTQYF

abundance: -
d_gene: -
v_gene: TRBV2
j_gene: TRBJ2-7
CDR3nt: TGTGCCAGCCTGGAGGAGGGGGGGTACGAGCAGTACTTC
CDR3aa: CASLEEGGYEQYF

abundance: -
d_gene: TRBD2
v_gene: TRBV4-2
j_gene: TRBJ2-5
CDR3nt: TGTGCCAGCAGCCTTCAAACAGGGACTAGCGGACAAGAGACCCAGTACTTC
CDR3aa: CASSLQTGTSGQETQYF

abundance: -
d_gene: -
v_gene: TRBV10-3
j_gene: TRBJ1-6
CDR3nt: TGTGCCATCAGAGATGTACAGGGAAGTAATTCACCCCTCCACTTT
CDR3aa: CAIRDVQGSNSPLHF

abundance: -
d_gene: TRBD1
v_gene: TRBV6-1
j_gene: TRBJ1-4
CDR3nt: TGTGCCAGCAGTGATTCTGGGACAGGGGTTCCTAATGAAAAACTGTTTTTT
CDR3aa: CASSDSGTGVPNEKLFF

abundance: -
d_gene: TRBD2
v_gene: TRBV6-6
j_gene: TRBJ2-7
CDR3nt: TGTGCCAGCAGTCCGAGCGGGAGGACCTCCTACGAGCAGTACTTC
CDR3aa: CASSPSGRTSYEQYF

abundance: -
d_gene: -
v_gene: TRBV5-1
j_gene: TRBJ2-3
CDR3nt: TGCGCCAGCAGTTCCGGACATCGCACAGATACGCAGTATTTT
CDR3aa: CASSSGHRTDTQYF

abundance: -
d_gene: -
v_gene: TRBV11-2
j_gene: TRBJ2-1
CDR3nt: TGTGCCAGCAGCTTAGATCGGGCAGGGGGGAATGAGCAGTTCTTC
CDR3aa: CASSLDRAGGNEQFF

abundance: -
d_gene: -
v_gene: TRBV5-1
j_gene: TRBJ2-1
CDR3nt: TGCGCCAGCAGCTTGGGAGGGAGTGTGAATGAGCAGTTCTTC
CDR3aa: CASSLGGSVNEQFF

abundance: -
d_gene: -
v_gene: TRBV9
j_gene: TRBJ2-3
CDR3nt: TGTGCCAGCAGCGTAGCCGGAGGGCAGGGTCTAAATACGCAGTATTTT
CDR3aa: CASSVAGGQGLNTQYF

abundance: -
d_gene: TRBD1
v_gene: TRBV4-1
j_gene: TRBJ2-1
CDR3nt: TGCGCCAGCAGCCAAGGAACAGGGGCCAATGAGCAGTTCTTC
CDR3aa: CASSQGTGANEQFF

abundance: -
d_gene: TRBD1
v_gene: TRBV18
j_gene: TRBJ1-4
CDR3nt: TGTGCCAGCTCACCACCAAAGATACAGGGGGTGGCGGATAATGAAAAACTGTTTTTT
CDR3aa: CASSPPKIQGVADNEKLFF

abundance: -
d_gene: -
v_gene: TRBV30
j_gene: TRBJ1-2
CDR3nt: TGTGCCTGGAGTACAGACCTTAATGGCTACACCTTC
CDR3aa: CAWSTDLNGYTF

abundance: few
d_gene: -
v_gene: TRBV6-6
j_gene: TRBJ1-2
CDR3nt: TGTGCCAGCAGTTACTCACCTCGGAGGGATGGCTACACCTTC
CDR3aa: CASSYSPRRDGYTF

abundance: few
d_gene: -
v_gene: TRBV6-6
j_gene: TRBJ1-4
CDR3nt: TGTGCCAGCAGTTACTCGTCAGGGTCTGAAAAACTGTTTTTT
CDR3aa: CASSYSSGSEKLFF

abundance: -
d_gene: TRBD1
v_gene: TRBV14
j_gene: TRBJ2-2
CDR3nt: TGTGCCAGCAGCCCTTGGACAGGGCCCGGGGAGCTGTTTTTT
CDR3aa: CASSPWTGPGELFF

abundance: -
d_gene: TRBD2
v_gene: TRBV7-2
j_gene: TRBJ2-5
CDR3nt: TGTGCCAGCAGCACGGGACTAGCGGAGACCCAGTACTTC
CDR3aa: CASSTGLAETQYF

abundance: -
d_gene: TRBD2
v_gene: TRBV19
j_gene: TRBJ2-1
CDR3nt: TGTGCCAGTAGGGGGACTAGCGGATACAATGAGCAGTTCTTC
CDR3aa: CASRGTSGYNEQFF

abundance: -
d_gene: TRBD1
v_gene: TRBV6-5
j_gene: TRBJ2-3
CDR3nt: TGTGCCTCATCCCGGGGACAGTTCACAGATACGCAGTATTTT
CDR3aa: CASSRGQFTDTQYF

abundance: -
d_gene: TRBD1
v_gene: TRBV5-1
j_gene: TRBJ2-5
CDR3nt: TGCGCCAGCGGCACGACAGGGGTCCAAGAGACCCAGTACTTC
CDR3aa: CASGTTGVQETQYF

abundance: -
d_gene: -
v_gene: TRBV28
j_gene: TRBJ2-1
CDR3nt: TGTGCCAGCACCCCCCCCGGGCAGGGAATCAATGAGCAGTTCTTC
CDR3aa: CASTPPGQGINEQFF

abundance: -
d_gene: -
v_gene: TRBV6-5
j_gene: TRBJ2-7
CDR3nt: TGTGCCAGCAGTTACGGGATAGCGTCCGAGCAGTACTTC
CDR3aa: CASSYGIASEQYF

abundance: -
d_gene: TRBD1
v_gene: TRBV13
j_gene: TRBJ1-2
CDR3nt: TGTGCCAGCAGCTTTCTTCGGGACAGGGGATATGGCTACACCTTC
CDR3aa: CASSFLRDRGYGYTF

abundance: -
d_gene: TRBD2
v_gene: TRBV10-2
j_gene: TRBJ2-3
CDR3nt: TGCGCCAGCAGTGATGTAGCGGGGGTCGATACGCAGTATTTT
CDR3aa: CASSDVAGVDTQYF

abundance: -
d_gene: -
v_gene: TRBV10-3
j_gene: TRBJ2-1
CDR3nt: TGTGCCATCAGTGAATCGGGGAATGAGCAGTTCTTC
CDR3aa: CAISESGNEQFF

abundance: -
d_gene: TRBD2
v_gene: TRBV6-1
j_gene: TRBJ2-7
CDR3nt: TGTGCCAGCAGTGGAGATGCGGGGGGGTGGCCCGAGCAGTACTTC
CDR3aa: CASSGDAGGWPEQYF

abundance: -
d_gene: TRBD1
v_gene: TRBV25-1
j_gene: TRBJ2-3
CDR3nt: TGTGCCAGCAGTGCGACAGGGGTTTCAGATACGCAGTATTTT
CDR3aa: CASSATGVSDTQYF

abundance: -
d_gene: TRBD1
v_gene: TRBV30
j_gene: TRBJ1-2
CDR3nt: TGTGCCTGGAGGCATGGACAGGGGACTAACTATGGCTACACCTTC
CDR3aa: CAWRHGQGTNYGYTF

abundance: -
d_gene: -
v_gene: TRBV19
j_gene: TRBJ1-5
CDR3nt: TGTGCCAGTAGTACTTTCGGGGATAGCAATCAGCCCCAGCATTTT
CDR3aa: CASSTFGDSNQPQHF

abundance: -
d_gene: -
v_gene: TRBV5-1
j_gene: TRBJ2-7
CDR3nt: TGCGCCAGCAGCTTGGGAGGGACTCTTTCCTACGAGCAGTACTTC
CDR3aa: CASSLGGTLSYEQYF

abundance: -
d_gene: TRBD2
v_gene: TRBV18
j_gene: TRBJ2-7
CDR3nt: TGTGCCAGCTCACCCCTAGCGGGAGGGGCGAGCTCCTACGAGCAGTACTTC
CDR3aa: CASSPLAGGASSYEQYF

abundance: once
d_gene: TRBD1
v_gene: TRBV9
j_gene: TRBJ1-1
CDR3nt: TGTGCCAGCAGCGAGACCGGGACAGGGCCCCACACTGAAGCTTTCTTT
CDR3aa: CASSETGTGPHTEAFF

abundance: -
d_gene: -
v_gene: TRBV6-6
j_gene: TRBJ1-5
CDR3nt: TGTGCCAGCAGTTACGGGGGGGTACGGGATCAGCCCCAGCATTTT
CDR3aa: CASSYGGVRDQPQHF

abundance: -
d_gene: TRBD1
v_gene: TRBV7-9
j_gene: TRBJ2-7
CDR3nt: TGTGCCAGCAGCTTAGTAGGGGGCAACGAGCAGTACTTC
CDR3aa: CASSLVGGNEQYF

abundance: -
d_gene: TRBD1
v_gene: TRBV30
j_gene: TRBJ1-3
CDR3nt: TGTGCCTGGGAGACAGGGATCTCTGGAAACACCATATATTTT
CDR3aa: CAWETGISGNTIYF

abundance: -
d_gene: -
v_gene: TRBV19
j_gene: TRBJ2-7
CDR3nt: TGTGCCTCGGGAGGGACAGGGATAGGCGAGCAGTACTTC
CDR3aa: CASGGTGIGEQYF

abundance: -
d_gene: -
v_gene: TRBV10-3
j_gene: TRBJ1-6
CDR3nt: TGTGCCATCAGTGAGAACAGGCATAATTCACCCCTCCACTTT
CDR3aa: CAISENRHNSPLHF

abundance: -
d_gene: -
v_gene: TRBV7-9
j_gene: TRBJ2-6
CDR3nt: TGTGCCAGCAGCCGAAGGGGTCCTGGGGCCAACGTCCTGACTTTC
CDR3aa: CASSRRGPGANVLTF

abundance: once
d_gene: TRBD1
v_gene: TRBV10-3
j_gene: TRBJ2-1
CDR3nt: TGTGCCATCAGTGAGGACAGGGTAAATGAGCAGTTCTTC
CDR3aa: CAISEDRVNEQFF

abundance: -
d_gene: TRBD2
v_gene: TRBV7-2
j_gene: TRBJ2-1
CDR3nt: TGTGCCAGCAGCTTAAACCCCCCCTCCTTGAGCGGGAGTAGGAATGAGCAGTTCTTC
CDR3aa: CASSLNPPSLSGSRNEQFF

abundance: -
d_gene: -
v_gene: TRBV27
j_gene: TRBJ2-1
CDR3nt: TGTGCCAGCAGGTCCGGGACTTTCTACAATGAGCAGTTCTTC
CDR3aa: CASRSGTFYNEQFF

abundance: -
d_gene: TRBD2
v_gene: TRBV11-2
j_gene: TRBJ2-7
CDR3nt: TGTGCCAGCAGCTCCTGGACTAGCGGGAAATACGAGCAGTACTTC
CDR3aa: CASSSWTSGKYEQYF

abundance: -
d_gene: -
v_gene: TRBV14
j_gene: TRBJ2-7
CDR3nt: TGTGCCAGCAATGAAGCGGGCGCTCCCGACGAGCAGTACTTC
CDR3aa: CASNEAGAPDEQYF

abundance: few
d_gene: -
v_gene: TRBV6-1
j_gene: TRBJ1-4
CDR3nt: TGTGCCAGCAGGAAAGGGGATGAAAAACTGTTTTTT
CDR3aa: CASRKGDEKLFF

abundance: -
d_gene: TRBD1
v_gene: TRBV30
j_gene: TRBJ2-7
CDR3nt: TGTGCCTGGAGTGCCGGGACAGGGTACGAGCAGTACTTC
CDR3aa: CAWSAGTGYEQYF

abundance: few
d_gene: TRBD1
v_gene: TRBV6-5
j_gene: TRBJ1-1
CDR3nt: TGTGCCAGCAGTTTCGGGACAGGGTCTGAAGCTTTCTTT
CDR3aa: CASSFGTGSEAFF

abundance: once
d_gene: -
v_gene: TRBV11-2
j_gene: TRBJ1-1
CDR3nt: TGTGCCAGCACCCCGAACATTGGTTGGCAGGTGAACACTGAAGCTTTCTTT
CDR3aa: CASTPNIGWQVNTEAFF

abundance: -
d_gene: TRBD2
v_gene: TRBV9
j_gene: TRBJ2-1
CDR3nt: TGTGCCAGCAGCCGAGGGACTAGCGGGACCCTTTACAATGAGCAGTTCTTC
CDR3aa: CASSRGTSGTLYNEQFF